This TCR beta chain was captured in a study of Graves' ophthalmopathy and Graves' hyperthyroidism. Study results and caveats: Blood also held most thyroid clonotypes expanded above 0.001 frequency.

Notes on this clonotype: Its antigen remains unknown. Just one base apart from a much larger clone, this may be a read error.

This CDR3 is built from 14 residues. Per the germline V gene, CDR1 is SEHNR and CDR2 is FQNEAQ (reference sequence). For repertoire sequencing, the TCR beta CDR3 regions were amplified from RNA transcripts. An opening RT-PCR round employed HTBI primers and preceded a second-round multiplex PCR. From the multiplex PCR reads, TCRdb called clonotypes with MiXCR, one entry per CDR3 protein. The sample consists of 740,000 or so distinct CDR3 sequences, 35% to 50% of them appearing once. The rearrangement links TRBV7-9 to TRBJ2-7, with 10 bases lining up with TRBD1. Input material: peripheral blood. The receptor was isolated from an adult man with Graves' ophthalmopathy. Here the CDR3 DNA reads TGTGCCAGCAGCGACTGGGACAGGGGCTACGGGCAGTACTTC. This codes for CASSDWDRGYGQYF.